Each of the 31 T cell receptor beta chains below was sequenced from the same sample in a study of T cell responses to AZD1222 COVID-19 vaccine. Sequenced by immunoSEQ multiplex PCR; TCRdb stores in-frame clones only, minus some. The repertoire holds approximately 170,000 clones, with roughly 92% as singletons. The sequenced sample was peripheral blood, obtained on day 0 of AZD1222 vaccination. These receptors were obtained from an adult in good health.

The genes are TRBV19 and TRBJ1-5, with D possibly matching TRBD1 (5 bases). CDR3 length: 14 amino acids. V was clipped by 1 base and J by 5 bases, with 9 bases between them. CDR1 is LNHDA, CDR2 SQIVND, per germline (reference sequence). CDR3 loop: CASSIVGVDQPQHF. CDR3 DNA: TGTGCCAGTAGTATAGTGGGGGTGGATCAGCCCCAGCATTTT.

This chain uses TRBV5-6 with TRBJ2-5; D perhaps matches TRBD2 (5 bases). V shed 2 bases and J shed 2 bases, with 16 bases lying between them. Germline lookup yields CDR1 SGHDT and CDR2 YYEEEE. This CDR3 comprises 16 residues. The CDR3 bases are TGTGCCAGCAGCTTAGCGGCGAGAACTAAACAAGAGACCCAGTACTTC. This codes for CASSLAARTKQETQYF.

The chain recombines TRBV10-3 with TRBJ2-7, with D perhaps TRBD1 (8 bases). The CDR3 is 13 residues long. The V gene's germline CDR1 is ENHRY and CDR2 SYGVKD. Deletions cut 9 bases from V and 0 bases from J, with 12 bases between. The CDR3 bases are TGTGCCATAGCGGGACAGGACTCCTACGAGCAGTACTTC. The encoded protein is CAIAGQDSYEQYF.

This chain uses TRBV3-1 (or the pseudogene TRBV3-2) with TRBJ2-3; tentatively, D is TRBD1 (6 bases). The V end lost 0 bases, the J end lost 3 bases, and 13 bases lay between the germline ends. Germline lookup yields CDR1 LGHDT and CDR2 YNNKEL (reference sequence). CDR3 length equals 16 residues. The CDR3 loop reads CASSQEETGGTDTQYF. CDR3 nucleotide sequence: TGTGCCAGCAGCCAAGAGGAGACAGGTGGTACAGATACGCAGTATTTT.

This clone was observed a few times. The CDR3 reads CAWSYGTSGIVVYEQYF. Written as DNA, the CDR3 is TGTGCCTGGAGTTACGGGACTAGCGGGATAGTAGTATACGAGCAGTACTTC. The chain couples TRBV30 to TRBJ2-7; TRBD2 agrees at 13 bases. Trimming took 2 bases from V and 4 from J; bases not matched to a gene: 11. Germline CDR1 reads GTSNPN; CDR2 reads SVGIG (reference sequence). This CDR3 spans 17 amino acids.

The rearrangement links TRBV6-4 to TRBJ2-7; 9 bases map to TRBD2. With V trimmed by 10 bases and J by 3 bases, 13 bases remained unmatched. Germline CDR1 is MRHNA and CDR2 is SNTAGT. CDR3 length equals 15 residues. The CDR3 bases are TGTGCCATCGGTGGTAGCGGGAGAGGGAGCTACGAGCAGTACTTC. It translates to CAIGGSGRGSYEQYF.

V and J are TRBV5-1 and TRBJ2-3; D remains unclear. With 1 base removed from V and 1 base from J, the gap between germline ends came to 7 bases. The length of the CDR3 is 14 residues. Per germline, CDR1 SGHRS and CDR2 YFSETQ. CDR3 in amino acids: CASSLYSGTDTQYF. For the CDR3, the DNA is TGCGCCAGCAGCTTGTATAGTGGCACAGATACGCAGTATTTT.

The chain carries TRBV18 and TRBJ2-6; tentatively, D is TRBD1 (5 bases). Trimming stripped 4 bases from V and 0 bases from J, with 7 bases between. Germline V lookup: CDR1 KGHSH, CDR2 LQKENI. The length of the CDR3 is 15 residues. CDR3 in amino acids: CASSRDSSGANVLTF. The CDR3 region has the DNA TGTGCCAGCTCACGCGACAGCTCTGGGGCCAACGTCCTGACTTTC.

The genes are TRBV6-5 and TRBJ2-3, with D perhaps TRBD1 (6 bases). The CDR3 consists of 13 residues. The V end lost 6 bases, the J end lost 5 bases, and 12 bases lay between the germline ends. CDR1 and CDR2 from the germline V gene are MNHEY and SVGAGI. CDR3 DNA: TGTGCCAGCAGAGGGGGAGCGCAAGATACGCAGTATTTT. Amino acid sequence: CASRGGAQDTQYF.

The chain couples TRBV18 to TRBJ2-7, with TRBD2 identical over 7 bases. Germline loops: CDR1 KGHSH, CDR2 LQKENI. This CDR3 region has 13 residues. J was trimmed by 6 bases and V by 3 bases; bases with no gene match: 5. The CDR3 spells CASSPGTIGEQYF. CDR3 bases: TGTGCCAGCTCACCCGGGACTATTGGCGAGCAGTACTTC.

The CDR3 coding sequence is TGTGCCAGCAGCGCCAGCGGGAGGGCCTTGGATGAGCAGTTCTTC. It codes for CASSASGRALDEQFF. The V and J genes are TRBV5-6 and TRBJ2-1, with 10 positions matching TRBD2. The CDR3 spans 15 residues. The V gene's germline CDR1 is SGHDT and CDR2 YYEEEE. The ends lost 4 bases at V and 8 bases at J; junction bases unmatched: 9.

CDR3 sequence (DNA): TGTGCCAGCAGCGTAGCGGGACACCTTAATGAAAAACTGTTTTTT. It is translated as CASSVAGHLNEKLFF. V and J are TRBV9 and TRBJ1-4; TRBD1 might be the D (6 bases). CDR1 is SGDLS and CDR2 is YYNGEE in the germline V gene. The V end lost 0 bases, the J end lost 4 bases, and 10 bases lay between the germline ends. The CDR3 has 15 residues.

This clone has only one observation. The chain joins TRBV29-1 to TRBJ2-1; a weak D match, TRBD2 (5 bases). The germline gives CDR1 SQVTM, CDR2 ANQGSEA. This CDR3 has 14 residues. The ends were cut back, 7 bases at V and 0 bases at J, with 13 bases in the middle. The CDR3 is CSAGLQRSYNEQFF. Written as DNA, the CDR3 is TGCAGCGCTGGACTCCAACGCTCCTACAATGAGCAGTTCTTC.

The V gene is TRBV6-5, the J gene TRBJ2-7, with a weak D call TRBD2 (5 bases). Germline CDR1 MNHEY, CDR2 SVGAGI. With 2 bases removed from V and 5 bases from J, the gap between germline ends came to 10 bases. This CDR3 is built from 13 residues. The CDR3 protein is CASSYGNSDEQYF. The DNA of the CDR3 is TGTGCCAGCAGTTACGGGAATAGCGACGAGCAGTACTTC.

V usage is TRBV5-1 and J usage is TRBJ2-7, with D perhaps matching TRBD1 (6 bases). This CDR3 comprises 14 residues. The V and J ends lost 4 bases and 5 bases respectively, with 16 bases between them. CDR1 and CDR2 from the germline V gene are SGHRS and YFSETQ. In nucleotides, the CDR3 is TGCGCCAGCAGCGGGGGACAAGGGAGCAACGAGCAGTACTTC. Amino acid sequence: CASSGGQGSNEQYF.

V and J are TRBV19 and TRBJ1-4; D call uncertain. Germline CDR1 and CDR2: LNHDA and SQIVND (reference sequence). V lost 5 bases and J lost 3, with 13 bases in between. The CDR3 runs to 15 residues. CDR3 amino acids: CASSFRTTANEKLFF. The DNA of the CDR3 is TGTGCCAGTAGTTTTAGGACCACAGCTAATGAAAAACTGTTTTTT.

J is TRBJ1-2 and V is TRBV18; 8 bases agree with TRBD1. CDR3 length: 15 amino acids. The germline V gene has CDR1 KGHSH and CDR2 LQKENI. Trimming removed 2 bases from V and 5 bases from J; junction bases left unmatched: 7. CDR3 DNA: TGTGCCAGCTCACCATCGGACAGGGCTCCTTATGGCTACACCTTC. Its translation: CASSPSDRAPYGYTF.

The chain is built from TRBV9 and TRBJ2-7; no firm D call. Trimming shortened V by 3 bases and J by 5 bases, and 12 bases separated the two germline ends. The length of the CDR3 is 13 residues. CDR1 is SGDLS, CDR2 YYNGEE, per germline. CDR3 coding DNA: TGTGCCAGCAGCGAGGGCACCCTACACGAGCAGTACTTC. Protein: CASSEGTLHEQYF. Variable domain in full (rest from reference TRBV9 and TRBJ2-7): DSGVTQTPKHLITATGQRVTLRCSPRSGDLSVYWYQQSLDQGLQFLIQYYNGEERAKGNILERFSAQQFPDLHSELNLSSLELGDSALYFCASSEGTLHEQYFGPGTRLTVT.

The rearrangement uses TRBV7-3 and TRBJ2-1, with 8 bases identical to TRBD1. Germline V CDR1 and CDR2: SGHTA, FQGTGA. V gave up 5 bases and J gave up 16 bases; unmatched junction bases: 13. The CDR3 sequence is 13 residues long. The CDR3 loop reads CASSQSSGGVYFF. The CDR3 region has the DNA TGTGCCAGCAGCCAGTCCTCAGGGGGCGTTTATTTCTTC. The whole variable domain, remainder taken from reference TRBV7-3 and TRBJ2-1, is GAGVSQTPSNKVTEKGKYVELRCDPISGHTALYWYRQSLGQGPEFLIYFQGTGAADDSGLPNDRFFAVRPEGSVSTLKIQRTERGDSAVYLCASSQSSGGVYFFGPGTRLTVL.

The chain carries TRBV7-2 and TRBJ2-7, with D tentatively TRBD1 (6 bases). Per germline, CDR1 SGHTA and CDR2 FQGNSA. Trimming took 5 bases from V and 0 from J, leaving 14 bases between them. The CDR3 is 15 amino acids. CDR3 residues: CASSTLTGLSYEQYF. CDR3 bases: TGTGCCAGCAGCACACTGACAGGTCTCTCCTACGAGCAGTACTTC.

J is TRBJ2-2 and V is TRBV10-2; no definite D call. With 10 bases removed from V and 2 bases from J, the gap between germline ends came to 11 bases. Germline V CDR1 and CDR2: WSHSY, SAAADI. This CDR3 region has 13 residues. CDR3 loop: CATYETNTGELFF. CDR3 in DNA: TGCGCCACTTATGAGACAAACACCGGGGAGCTGTTTTTT.

V usage is TRBV6-1 and J usage is TRBJ1-5; a possible D gene is TRBD1 (6 bases). In germline, CDR1 is MNHNS, CDR2 SASEGT. V was shortened by 1 base and J by 2 bases, with 15 bases between the two germline ends. This CDR3 spans 17 amino acids. CDR3 in amino acids: CASSEGGGAGGNQPQHF. CDR3 sequence (DNA): TGTGCCAGCAGTGAAGGTGGGGGGGCAGGGGGCAATCAGCCCCAGCATTTT.

This chain joins TRBV7-3 and TRBJ2-1; tentatively, D is TRBD1 (6 bases). V lost 4 bases, J lost 7 bases, and 11 bases lay in between. The CDR3 runs 13 residues. CDR1 is SGHTA and CDR2 is FQGTGA in the germline V gene. The chain's CDR3 is CASSSQQGNEQFF. The CDR3 DNA reads TGTGCCAGCAGCTCCCAACAGGGAAATGAGCAGTTCTTC.

The chain has TRBV4-3 and TRBJ1-2; 7 bases agree with TRBD1. This CDR3 is 15 amino acids long. Germline lookup yields CDR1 LGHNA and CDR2 YSLEER. The V segment lost 5 bases and the J segment 3 bases; nucleotides outside the gene matches: 9. CDR3 sequence: CASSATGTADYGYTF. In DNA, the CDR3 is TGCGCCAGCAGCGCCACCGGGACAGCAGACTATGGCTACACCTTC.

The chain couples TRBV7-2 to TRBJ2-3; D is unresolved. The CDR3 is made up of 15 amino acids. Per germline, CDR1 SGHTA and CDR2 FQGNSA. V was clipped by 3 bases and J by 0 bases, with 10 bases between them. The CDR3 DNA follows: TGTGCCAGCAGCTTTAATAGGGCTAGCACAGATACGCAGTATTTT. Translated, it gives CASSFNRASTDTQYF.

CDR3 DNA sequence: TGTGCCAGCAGCACCAGAGCCAGGGGGCGCATGGATGAGCAGTTCTTC. It yields the protein CASSTRARGRMDEQFF. The V gene is TRBV7-2, the J gene TRBJ2-1; 8 positions match TRBD1. The CDR3 consists of 16 residues. V lost 5 bases, J lost 8 bases, and 14 bases stayed unmatched. CDR1 is SGHTA and CDR2 is FQGNSA in the germline V gene.

The chain carries TRBV2 and TRBJ2-7; D is unclear. The CDR3 covers 15 residues. Per the germline V gene, CDR1 is SNHLY and CDR2 is FYNNEI. Deletions cut 5 bases from V and 3 bases from J, with 17 bases between. CDR3 DNA: TGTGCCAGCAGTCTCCAGCCGGGCTGGAACTACGAGCAGTACTTC. This translates into CASSLQPGWNYEQYF.

A single count supports this clone. The chain uses TRBV18 and TRBJ2-1, with 7 bases matching TRBD1. The CDR3 contains 17 residues. Germline V CDR1 and CDR2: KGHSH, LQKENI. J gave up 0 bases and V 3 bases, and 8 bases lay outside the gene matches. The CDR3 reads CASSPLRRTGSYNEQFF. The CDR3 DNA follows: TGTGCCAGCTCACCCCTTAGACGGACAGGCTCCTACAATGAGCAGTTCTTC. Full variable domain (outside the CDR3, taken from reference TRBV18 and TRBJ2-1): NAGVMQNPRHLVRRRGQEARLRCSPMKGHSHVYWYRQLPEEGLKFMVYLQKENIIDESGMPKERFSAEFPKEGPSILRIQQVVRGDSAAYFCASSPLRRTGSYNEQFFGPGTRLTVL.

V usage is TRBV6-2 or TRBV6-3 and J usage is TRBJ2-6; weak D call: TRBD1 (5 bases). The ends were cut back, 5 bases at V and 0 bases at J, with 17 bases in the middle. CDR1 and CDR2 (germline): MNHEY, SVGEGT. The length of the CDR3 is 18 residues. CDR3 nucleotide sequence: TGTGCCAGCAGTCCGCATCGACAGACGTTCTCTGGGGCCAACGTCCTGACTTTC. This encodes CASSPHRQTFSGANVLTF.

The sample holds one count of this clone. The chain has TRBV11-2 and TRBJ2-7; 7 bases match TRBD1. The CDR3 consists of 17 residues. Losses at the gene ends were 1 base for V and 3 bases for J; bases not matched to a gene: 12. Per germline, CDR1 SGHAT and CDR2 FQNNGV. CDR3 loop: CASSLVAKGAGDYEQYF. The CDR3, as DNA: TGTGCCAGCAGCTTAGTGGCAAAGGGGGCCGGGGACTACGAGCAGTACTTC.

The chain combines TRBV6-2 or TRBV6-3 with TRBJ1-5; a possible D gene is TRBD1 (6 bases). V was pared by 2 bases and J by 2 bases, with 10 bases between. From germline, CDR1 is MNHEY and CDR2 SVGEGT. This CDR3 comprises 15 residues. The chain's CDR3 is CASSYAGGGNQPQHF. In DNA, the CDR3 is TGTGCCAGCAGTTACGCCGGGGGCGGCAATCAGCCCCAGCATTTT.